This TCR beta chain appears in the sequencing data of a study of cytomegalovirus exposure and HLA in healthy donors. Study results and limitations: Reports showed the classifier diagnosing cytomegalovirus status with high specificity and sensitivity.

A note on this clone: What it binds is not known.

The CDR3 extends over 15 amino acids. V shed 5 bases and J 7 bases; nucleotides not matched to a gene: 2. CDR1 is MNHNS, CDR2 SASEGT, per germline. 60 Vbeta and 13 Jbeta primers were used in PCR. Some clones are missing from TCRdb's copy, which holds only in-frame ones; the method was immunoSEQ multiplex PCR. The sample carries about 37,000 clones, about 67% recorded once. Sequencing was carried out using PBMCs. The V call is TRBV6-1, the J call TRBJ2-2, with TRBD2 matching 15 bases. The TCR originated in a young man in good health and CMV-seronegative. The CDR3 is CASSWTSGGGGELFF. DNA of the CDR3: TGTGCCAGCAGTTGGACTAGCGGGGGGGGCGGGGAGCTGTTTTTT.